This entry describes one T cell receptor (beta chain). This record belongs to a study of shared clonotypes between healthy human individuals. Assay: immunoSEQ multiplex PCR; the TCRdb copy retains only in-frame clones and omits some. The repertoire holds roughly 2.2 million clones, with 85% to 95% as singletons. This receptor was taken from a young man in good health. Some clones in this sample may be carry-over from other donors' samples. The specimen sequenced was naive CD4+ T cells from PBMCs. The subset: CD45RA+ positively selected.

CDR3 DNA sequence: TGTGCCAGCAGCGACCATCCAGAGATCTACGAGCAGTACTTC. It specifies CASSDHPEIYEQYF. The chain employs TRBV6-6 and TRBJ2-5; D ambiguous. The J call is uncertain, as TRBJ2-7 better fits the DNA end. The CDR3 consists of 14 residues. CDR1 is MNHNY and CDR2 is SVGAGI in the germline V gene (reference sequence).